The 19 T cell receptor beta chains below all came from one sample that was sequenced in a study of patients and donors after allogeneic stem cell transplantation. TCRdb independently ran MiXCR on the RT-PCR reads; one entry per CDR3 protein. This table holds hundreds of thousands of distinct CDR3 sequences, 16% found once. Source material: blood, either unsorted or a sorted T cell fraction (not recorded which). These receptors all come from a human donor who was either an allogeneic HSCT recipient or a stem cell or donor lymphocyte infusion donor (not recorded which). It is not recorded whose cells these are; they may come from a transplant donor.

The CDR3 nucleotides read TGCGCCAGCAGCTCGAGGGGGGTCGACTATGGCTACACCTTC. It specifies CASSSRGVDYGYTF. The chain has TRBV4-1 and TRBJ1-2, with TRBD1 as a possible D gene (6 bases). Germline V gene data show CDR1 as MGHRA and CDR2 as YSYEKL. The V and J ends lost 5 bases and 3 bases respectively, with 13 bases between them. CDR3 size: 14 residues.

This clonotype has more than one count but fewer than ten. The gene calls are TRBV5-1 and TRBJ2-2, with 9 positions matching TRBD1. The CDR3 loop spans 16 amino acids. CDR1 and CDR2 from the germline V gene are SGHRS and YFSETQ. Trimming removed 3 bases from V and 4 bases from J; junction bases left unmatched: 7. CDR3 in DNA: TGCGCCAGCAGCTCCGACAGGGGGATGATCACCGGGGAGCTGTTTTTT. Protein: CASSSDRGMITGELFF.

The chain couples TRBV27 to TRBJ2-7; 11 bases are shared with TRBD1. The CDR3 length is 15 residues. With V trimmed by 2 bases and J by 2 bases, 2 bases remained unmatched. Germline-derived CDR1 and CDR2 are MNHEY and SMNVEV (reference sequence). In DNA, the CDR3 is TGTGCCAGCAGTTTAAGGACAGGGGGCCCCTACGAGCAGTACTTC. As protein: CASSLRTGGPYEQYF.

In this sample, this clonotype turned up many times. This chain links TRBV4-1 with TRBJ1-5; D perhaps matches TRBD1 (5 bases). This CDR3 spans 15 amino acids. Per germline, CDR1 MGHRA and CDR2 YSYEKL. Trimming shortened V by 0 bases and J by 2 bases, and 8 bases separated the two germline ends. The CDR3 DNA reads as TGCGCCAGCAGCCAAGAACGGGGGGGCAATCAGCCCCAGCATTTT. Amino acids: CASSQERGGNQPQHF.

The rearrangement uses TRBV6-5 and TRBJ2-5; 9 bases match TRBD2. With V trimmed by 0 bases and J by 2 bases, 10 bases remained unmatched. Germline V gives CDR1 MNHEY, CDR2 SVGAGI. This CDR3 comprises 18 residues. CDR3 sequence (DNA): TGTGCCAGCAGTTACTCCACGGGGGCGGGAGGGGGTCAAGAGACCCAGTACTTC. Encoded protein: CASSYSTGAGGGQETQYF.

The table lists this clonotype with a few counts. J is TRBJ2-3 and V is TRBV24-1; D perhaps matches TRBD1 (6 bases). The CDR3 runs to 16 residues. Trimming stripped 0 bases from V and 0 bases from J, with 9 bases between. Germline V gene data show CDR1 as KGHDR and CDR2 as SFDVKD. The CDR3 DNA follows: TGTGCCACCAGTGATTTGGGGACAACTAGCACAGATACGCAGTATTTT. It specifies CATSDLGTTSTDTQYF.

The chain has TRBV13 and TRBJ2-1; TRBD2 matches at 7 bases. The V and J ends lost 5 bases and 3 bases, in that order; junction bases with no gene match: 7. The CDR3 runs to 15 residues. Germline-derived CDR1 and CDR2 are PRHDT and FYEKMQ (reference sequence). DNA of the CDR3: TGTGCCAGCAGCCCCGGGACTACAATCTACAATGAGCAGTTCTTC. The encoded protein is CASSPGTTIYNEQFF.

This clonotype was seen ten or more times. The chain links TRBV7-2 to TRBJ1-4, with 10 bases that match TRBD1. The CDR3 totals 14 residues. The junction had 2 bases not matched to a gene; V was cut back by 4 bases and J by 6 bases. Germline-derived CDR1 and CDR2 are SGHTA and FQGNSA. In nucleotides, the CDR3 is TGTGCCAGCAGCTCGGGACAGGGGTATGAAAAACTGTTTTTT. This sequence encodes CASSSGQGYEKLFF.

This clonotype was counted between two and nine times. V is TRBV29-1 and J is TRBJ1-1; TRBD1 agrees at 7 bases. From germline, CDR1 is SQVTM and CDR2 ANQGSEA. There are 13 residues in the CDR3. After removal of 8 bases from V and 0 bases from J, the junction contained 6 bases not matched to a gene. The CDR3 DNA is TGCAGCCCCAGACAGGGATTGAACACTGAAGCTTTCTTT. Amino acids: CSPRQGLNTEAFF. Full variable domain (outside the CDR3, taken from reference TRBV29-1 and TRBJ1-1): SAVISQKPSRDICQRGTSLTIQCQVDSQVTMMFWYRQQPGQSLTLIATANQGSEATYESGFVIDKFPISRPNLTFSTLTVSNMSPEDSSIYLCSPRQGLNTEAFFGQGTRLTVV.

This clonotype turned up a few times. Here the CDR3 DNA reads TGTGCCAGCAGTACACAGGGGAATGGTGAAGCTTTCTTT. Translating it yields CASSTQGNGEAFF. This rearrangement joins TRBV2 to TRBJ1-1; the match to TRBD1 covers 7 bases. From germline, CDR1 is SNHLY and CDR2 FYNNEI. The CDR3 totals 13 residues. Trimming took 5 bases from V and 7 from J; bases not matched to a gene: 7.

This clonotype was detected many times. The chain has TRBV29-1 and TRBJ2-7; 7 nucleotides match TRBD1. Losses at the gene ends were 3 bases for V and 1 base for J; bases not matched to a gene: 0. The CDR3 loop spans 12 amino acids. The germline V gene has CDR1 SQVTM and CDR2 ANQGSEA. CDR3 DNA: TGCAGCGTTGAGGGACAGTCCTACGAGCAGTACTTC. The encoded protein is CSVEGQSYEQYF.

This clonotype has a count of ten or more. This chain joins TRBV15 and TRBJ2-3, with TRBD2 matching 7 bases. The V gene's germline CDR1 is LNHNV and CDR2 YYDKDF (reference sequence). J lost 6 bases, V lost 6 bases, and 12 bases had no gene match. This CDR3 contains 15 residues. The CDR3 protein is CATSISGDPPDTQYF. CDR3 coding DNA: TGTGCCACCAGTATAAGCGGGGACCCCCCCGATACGCAGTATTTT.

A few counts support this clonotype. This chain joins TRBV19 and TRBJ2-1; weak D call: TRBD1 (5 bases). The CDR3 is 16 residues long. Germline V gene sequence: CDR1 LNHDA, CDR2 SQIVND (reference sequence). The V end was cut by 4 bases, the J end by 1 base, with 14 bases between. This chain's CDR3 is CASSTRQRPSYNEQFF. The CDR3 region has the DNA TGTGCCAGTAGTACCAGACAGAGACCTTCCTACAATGAGCAGTTCTTC.

This clonotype has a count of ten or more. V usage is TRBV12-3 or TRBV12-4 and J usage is TRBJ1-1; TRBD1 agrees at 9 bases. V was clipped by 5 bases and J by 10 bases; unmatched bases: 5. The length of the CDR3 is 12 residues. The CDR3 spells CASSLETGGAFF. DNA of the CDR3: TGTGCCAGCAGTCTAGAGACAGGGGGAGCTTTCTTT.

This clonotype has more than one count but fewer than ten. The V gene is TRBV20-1, the J gene TRBJ1-5; a possible D gene is TRBD1 (5 bases). The CDR3 spans 13 residues. The V end lost 6 bases, the J end lost 5 bases, and 14 bases lay between the germline ends. Per germline, CDR1 DFQATT and CDR2 SNEGSKA (reference sequence). The CDR3 DNA reads as TGCAGTGCGAGCAGGGAACCCTATCAGCCCCAGCATTTT. This encodes CSASREPYQPQHF.

This clonotype came up a few times. V is TRBV7-9 and J is TRBJ1-2, with TRBD1 identical over 10 bases. The junction had 4 bases not matched to a gene; V was cut back by 2 bases and J by 1 base. Germline CDR1 and CDR2: SEHNR and FQNEAQ (reference sequence). The length of the CDR3 is 16 residues. The CDR3 loop reads CASSLSGDRGNYGYTF. The CDR3 DNA reads TGTGCCAGCAGCTTAAGCGGGGACAGGGGTAACTATGGCTACACCTTC.

This clonotype has a handful of counts. J is TRBJ1-1 and V is TRBV12-3 or TRBV12-4; a weak D match, TRBD1 (6 bases). V lost 6 bases, J lost 0 bases, and 14 bases lay in between. The CDR3 has 15 residues. CDR3 in amino acids: CASSPRGGMNTEAFF. For the CDR3, the DNA is TGTGCCAGCAGCCCCCGGGGGGGCATGAACACTGAAGCTTTCTTT.

V usage is TRBV7-3 and J usage is TRBJ2-1; D gene ambiguous. The V end lost 5 bases, the J end lost 4 bases, and 9 bases lay between the germline ends. The CDR3 extends over 13 amino acids. The germline V gene has CDR1 SGHTA and CDR2 FQGTGA. CDR3 sequence (DNA): TGTGCCAGCAGCCCCCATAGGTACAATGAGCAGTTCTTC. Its translation is CASSPHRYNEQFF.

The chain recombines TRBV7-2 with TRBJ1-1; D ambiguous. The V end lost 6 bases, the J end lost 8 bases, and 16 bases lay between the germline ends. The CDR3 covers 13 residues. The V gene's germline CDR1 is SGHTA and CDR2 FQGNSA. CDR3 residues: CASSPGLGVEAFF. CDR3 DNA sequence: TGTGCCAGCAGTCCGGGCCTCGGGGTAGAAGCTTTCTTT. The full variable domain, with the rest looked up from reference TRBV7-2 and TRBJ1-1, is GAGVSQSPSNKVTEKGKDVELRCDPISGHTALYWYRQSLGQGLEFLIYFQGNSAPDKSGLPSDRFSAERTGGSVSTLTIQRTQQEDSAVYLCASSPGLGVEAFFGQGTRLTVV.